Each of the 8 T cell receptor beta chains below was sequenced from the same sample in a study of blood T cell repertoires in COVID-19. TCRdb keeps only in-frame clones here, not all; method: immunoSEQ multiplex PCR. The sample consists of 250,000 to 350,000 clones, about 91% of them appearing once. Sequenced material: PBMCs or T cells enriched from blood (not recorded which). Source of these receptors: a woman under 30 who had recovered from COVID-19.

The CDR3 loop reads CASSSGQHQETQYF. As DNA, the CDR3 is TGTGCCAGCAGCTCGGGACAGCACCAAGAGACCCAGTACTTC. This chain connects TRBV7-9 to TRBJ2-5; 7 positions agree with TRBD1. This CDR3 has 14 residues. In germline, CDR1 is SEHNR, CDR2 FQNEAQ (reference sequence). V shed 4 bases, J shed 0 bases, and the junction held 2 bases outside the gene matches.

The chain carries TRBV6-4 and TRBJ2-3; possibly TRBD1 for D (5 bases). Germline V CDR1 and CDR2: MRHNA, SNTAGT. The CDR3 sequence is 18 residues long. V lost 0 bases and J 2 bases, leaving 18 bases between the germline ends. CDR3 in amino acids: CASSDSGDGRANTDTQYF. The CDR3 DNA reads TGTGCCAGCAGTGACTCGGGTGATGGCAGGGCGAACACAGATACGCAGTATTTT.

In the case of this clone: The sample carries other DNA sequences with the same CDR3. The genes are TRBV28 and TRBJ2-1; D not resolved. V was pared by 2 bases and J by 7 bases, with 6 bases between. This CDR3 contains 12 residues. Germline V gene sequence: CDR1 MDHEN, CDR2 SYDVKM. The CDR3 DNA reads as TGTGCCAGCAGTTTAACATATAATGAGCAGTTCTTC. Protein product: CASSLTYNEQFF. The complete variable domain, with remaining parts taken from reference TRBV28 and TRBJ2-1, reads DVKVTQSSRYLVKRTGEKVFLECVQDMDHENMFWYRQDPGLGLRLIYFSYDVKMKEKGDIPEGYSVSREKKERFSLILESASTNQTSMYLCASSLTYNEQFFGPGTRLTVL.

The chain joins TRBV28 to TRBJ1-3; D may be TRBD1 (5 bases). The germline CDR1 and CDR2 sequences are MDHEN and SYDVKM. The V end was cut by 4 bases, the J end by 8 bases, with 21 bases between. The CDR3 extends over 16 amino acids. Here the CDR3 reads CASSYRFTSGGDTIYF. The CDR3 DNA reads TGTGCCAGCAGTTACAGGTTTACCTCTGGAGGGGACACCATATATTTT.

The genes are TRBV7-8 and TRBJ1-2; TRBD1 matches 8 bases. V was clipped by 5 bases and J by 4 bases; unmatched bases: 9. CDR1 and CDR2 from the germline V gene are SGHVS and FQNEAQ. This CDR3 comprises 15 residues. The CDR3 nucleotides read TGTGCCAGCAGCAAAACTCAACAGGGGGTCTATGGCTACACCTTC. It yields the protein CASSKTQQGVYGYTF.

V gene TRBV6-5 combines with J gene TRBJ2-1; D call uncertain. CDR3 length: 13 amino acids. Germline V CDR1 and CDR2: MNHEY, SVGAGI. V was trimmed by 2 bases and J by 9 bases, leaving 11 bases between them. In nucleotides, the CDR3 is TGTGCCAGCAGTTACCTGAGCGAGTCTGAGCAGTTCTTC. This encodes CASSYLSESEQFF.

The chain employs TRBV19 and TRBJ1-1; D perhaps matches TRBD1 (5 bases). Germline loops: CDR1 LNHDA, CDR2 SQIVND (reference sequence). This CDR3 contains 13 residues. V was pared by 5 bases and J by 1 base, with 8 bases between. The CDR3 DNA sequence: TGTGCCAGTAGTCCCGGGGGGAACACTGAAGCTTTCTTT. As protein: CASSPGGNTEAFF.

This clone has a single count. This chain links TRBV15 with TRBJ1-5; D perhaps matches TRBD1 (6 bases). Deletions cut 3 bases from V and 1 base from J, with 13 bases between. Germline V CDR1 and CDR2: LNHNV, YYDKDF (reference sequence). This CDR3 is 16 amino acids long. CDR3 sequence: CATSRINRDSNQPQHF. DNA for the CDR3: TGTGCCACCAGCAGGATTAACAGGGACAGCAATCAGCCCCAGCATTTT.